One and the same sample provided the 14 T cell receptor beta chains below, sequenced in a study of cytomegalovirus exposure and HLA in healthy donors. With 60 Vbeta and 13 Jbeta primers, the PCR was carried out. Clones were read by immunoSEQ multiplex PCR, and TCRdb kept only the in-frame ones, dropping some. The sample has about 190,000 clones; approximately 82% are singletons. The sample comprised PBMCs. The receptors originated from a woman aged 18 to 35 in good health and CMV-seropositive.

The chain joins TRBV2 to TRBJ1-2; 10 nucleotides agree with TRBD1. Germline CDR1 reads SNHLY; CDR2 reads FYNNEI. With 5 bases clipped from V and 8 bases from J, the junction kept 8 bases outside the gene matches. The CDR3 extends over 14 amino acids. As DNA, the CDR3 is TGTGCCAGCAGTATCGACAGGGGGCAACGAGGCTACACCTTC. It is translated as CASSIDRGQRGYTF.

This sequence joins TRBV28 and TRBJ1-2, with D perhaps matching TRBD1 (5 bases). CDR1 and CDR2 (germline): MDHEN, SYDVKM. Trimming pared 10 bases from V and 4 bases from J, leaving 16 bases between. The CDR3 is 13 residues long. In DNA, the CDR3 is TGTGCCACAAGGGGCGAGGAGGGCTATGGCTACACCTTC. Residues: CATRGEEGYGYTF.

To note about this clone: The same CDR3 arises from other DNA sequences in this sample as well. This chain uses TRBV5-1 with TRBJ2-7; weak D call: TRBD1 (6 bases). The CDR3 is 15 amino acids. V was shortened by 0 bases and J by 4 bases, with 14 bases between the two germline ends. Germline CDR1 and CDR2: SGHRS and YFSETQ. The CDR3 protein is CASSLGARGIYEQYF. CDR3 DNA sequence: TGCGCCAGCAGCTTGGGGGCCAGGGGAATATACGAGCAGTACTTC. The whole variable domain, remainder taken from reference TRBV5-1 and TRBJ2-7, is KAGVTQTPRYLIKTRGQQVTLSCSPISGHRSVSWYQQTPGQGLQFLFEYFSETQRNKGNFPGRFSGRQFSNSRSEMNVSTLELGDSALYLCASSLGARGIYEQYFGPGTRLTVT.

The chain uses TRBV7-9 and TRBJ2-3; the match to TRBD1 covers 7 bases. After removal of 4 bases from V and 2 bases from J, the junction contained 6 bases not matched to a gene. There are 15 residues in the CDR3. The germline CDR1 and CDR2 sequences are SEHNR and FQNEAQ (reference sequence). CDR3 protein: CASSSRDSYTDTQYF. The CDR3 DNA reads TGTGCCAGCAGCTCCCGGGACAGTTACACAGATACGCAGTATTTT.

This clone has a handful of counts. V usage is TRBV5-1 and J usage is TRBJ2-1, with D unresolved. Germline-derived CDR1 and CDR2 are SGHRS and YFSETQ. The CDR3 runs 13 residues. With 4 bases removed from V and 5 bases from J, the gap between germline ends came to 10 bases. The CDR3 region has the DNA TGCGCCAGCAGCACCGCTATGAACAATGAGCAGTTCTTC. It specifies CASSTAMNNEQFF.

This chain connects TRBV29-1 to TRBJ1-4, with TRBD1 matching over 7 bases. Unmatched junction bases numbered 6, after V lost 8 bases and J lost 3 bases. The CDR3 totals 13 residues. Germline V gene sequence: CDR1 SQVTM, CDR2 ANQGSEA. The CDR3 DNA reads TGCAGCTCGACAGGGATCGCTAATGAAAAACTGTTTTTT. This encodes CSSTGIANEKLFF.

V is TRBV2 and J is TRBJ1-6; 9 nucleotides line up with TRBD1. J lost 10 bases, V lost 6 bases, and 7 bases had no gene match. The CDR3 length is 14 residues. CDR1 SNHLY and CDR2 FYNNEI come from the germline V gene. The DNA for the CDR3 is TGTGCCAGCAGAGGGGGGACAGGGACCTCACCCCTCCACTTT. This gives the protein CASRGGTGTSPLHF.

The V call is TRBV5-1, the J call TRBJ2-7, with 14 positions matching TRBD2. The CDR3 has 17 residues. J was trimmed by 4 bases and V by 4 bases; bases with no gene match: 10. CDR1 SGHRS and CDR2 YFSETQ come from the germline V gene. DNA of the CDR3: TGCGCCAGCAGCCCAACAGGAAGACTAGCGGGGGGGTACGAGCAGTACTTC. Its protein is CASSPTGRLAGGYEQYF.

The chain couples TRBV10-3 to TRBJ1-1, with 7 bases that match TRBD1. Trimming at V came to 10 bases and at J to 4 bases, leaving 12 bases not matched to a gene. This CDR3 is 14 amino acids long. Germline V gene lookup returns CDR1 ENHRY and CDR2 SYGVKD. The CDR3 sequence is CASEPGQRPTEAFF. The CDR3 DNA follows: TGTGCCAGCGAGCCGGGACAGAGACCCACTGAAGCTTTCTTT.

The V gene is TRBV9, the J gene TRBJ1-1, with TRBD1 identical over 7 bases. CDR1 is SGDLS and CDR2 is YYNGEE in the germline V gene. V lost 3 bases and J lost 5; bases outside the gene matches: 10. The CDR3 loop spans 15 amino acids. CDR3 coding DNA: TGTGCCAGCAGCGGAGTGACAGGGTGGGGGACTGAAGCTTTCTTT. Translation: CASSGVTGWGTEAFF.

This chain links TRBV5-1 with TRBJ1-1; 9 bases align to TRBD1. The trim removed 4 bases at V and 10 bases at J, leaving 17 bases unmatched. This CDR3 comprises 16 residues. Germline lookup yields CDR1 SGHRS and CDR2 YFSETQ. CDR3 coding DNA: TGCGCCAGCAGCCCTACCGCCGGGACAGGGCGGTACCGAGCTTTCTTT. Its protein product is CASSPTAGTGRYRAFF.

This rearrangement joins TRBV19 to TRBJ1-2, with 10 bases lining up with TRBD1. J was trimmed by 4 bases and V by 10 bases; bases with no gene match: 12. CDR1 and CDR2 from the germline V gene are LNHDA and SQIVND (reference sequence). The length of the CDR3 is 15 residues. The CDR3 DNA reads TGTGCCACAACGGGACAGGGGATTTTTGGCTATGGCTACACCTTC. It specifies CATTGQGIFGYGYTF.

V gene TRBV11-2 combines with J gene TRBJ2-4; D is possibly TRBD1 (6 bases). CDR1 is SGHAT, CDR2 FQNNGV, per germline. CDR3 length equals 18 residues. V gave up 5 bases and J gave up 5 bases, with 25 bases separating them. The CDR3 loop reads CASSRRGAGEDLQNIQYF. As DNA, the CDR3 is TGTGCCAGCAGCCGTCGTGGGGCAGGGGAAGATCTCCAAAACATTCAGTACTTC.

This chain links TRBV29-1 with TRBJ2-3, with TRBD1 identical over 7 bases. The CDR3 has 12 residues. From germline, CDR1 is SQVTM and CDR2 ANQGSEA. Germline trimming cut 6 bases from V and 4 bases from J; bases unmatched to any gene: 4. The CDR3 DNA follows: TGCAGCGTGACAGGGATCGCAGATACGCAGTATTTT. Amino acids: CSVTGIADTQYF.